The 28 T cell receptor beta chains listed next were all sequenced from one sample in a study of identifying expanded T cells in peripheral blood. This table comes from immunoSEQ multiplex PCR, and its TCRdb copy is limited to in-frame clones, with some not included. This table holds approximately 100,000 clones, around nine tenths found once. The sequenced sample consisted of blood. These TCRs come from a person aged 18-70 years in good health.

V gene TRBV27 combines with J gene TRBJ2-7, with 9 bases lining up with TRBD1. The CDR3 spans 14 residues. Per germline, CDR1 MNHEY and CDR2 SMNVEV (reference sequence). The V gene end was trimmed by 5 bases and the J gene end by 3 bases; junction bases not matched to a gene: 5. The CDR3 reads CASSIGTGSYEQYF. The CDR3 DNA reads as TGTGCCAGCAGTATCGGGACAGGGAGCTACGAGCAGTACTTC.

This clone was recorded only once. The rearrangement links TRBV7-2 to TRBJ1-3, with TRBD1 identical over 7 bases. This CDR3 has 16 amino acids. CDR1 is SGHTA and CDR2 is FQGNSA in the germline V gene. Unmatched junction bases numbered 7, after V lost 1 base and J lost 4 bases. The CDR3 protein is CASSLEAGGFGNTIYF. CDR3 DNA sequence: TGTGCCAGCAGCTTAGAAGCAGGGGGTTTCGGAAACACCATATATTTT. Drawing the rest from reference TRBV7-2 and TRBJ1-3, the complete variable domain is GAGVSQSPSNKVTEKGKDVELRCDPISGHTALYWYRQSLGQGLEFLIYFQGNSAPDKSGLPSDRFSAERTGGSVSTLTIQRTQQEDSAVYLCASSLEAGGFGNTIYFGEGSWLTVV.

The genes are TRBV29-1 and TRBJ2-7, with 7 bases that match TRBD2. This CDR3 comprises 13 residues. The ends lost 6 bases at V and 3 bases at J; junction bases unmatched: 8. Germline CDR1 is SQVTM and CDR2 is ANQGSEA. The chain's CDR3 is CSVKQGGDYEQYF. Here the CDR3 DNA reads TGCAGCGTAAAGCAGGGAGGGGACTACGAGCAGTACTTC.

This rearrangement joins TRBV9 to TRBJ1-6; 11 nucleotides agree with TRBD1. The germline CDR1 and CDR2 sequences are SGDLS and YYNGEE. The V and J ends lost 0 bases and 0 bases, in that order; junction bases with no gene match: 8. The CDR3 loop spans 20 amino acids. CDR3 DNA sequence: TGTGCCAGCAGCGTAGATGGGACAGGGGGTGAGAGCTCCTATAATTCACCCCTCCACTTT. Translation: CASSVDGTGGESSYNSPLHF.

This clone has a single count. The chain couples TRBV5-1 to TRBJ1-2, with a possible D match to TRBD1 (5 bases). Germline V CDR1 and CDR2: SGHRS, YFSETQ. The CDR3 is 14 residues long. Trimming took off 7 bases at V and 6 bases at J, with 19 bases between the two ends. Here the CDR3 reads CASADPPQADGYTF. The CDR3 DNA reads as TGCGCCAGCGCAGATCCCCCACAGGCGGATGGCTACACCTTC. Based on the CDR3 plus reference TRBV5-1 and TRBJ1-2, the full variable domain is KAGVTQTPRYLIKTRGQQVTLSCSPISGHRSVSWYQQTPGQGLQFLFEYFSETQRNKGNFPGRFSGRQFSNSRSEMNVSTLELGDSALYLCASADPPQADGYTFGSGTRLTVV.

The V call is TRBV13, the J call TRBJ1-5, with D tentatively TRBD1 (5 bases). Per the germline V gene, CDR1 is PRHDT and CDR2 is FYEKMQ (reference sequence). The V gene lost 5 bases and the J gene lost 6 bases, with 14 bases spanning the gap. This CDR3 contains 14 residues. In DNA, the CDR3 is TGTGCCAGCAGCCTCGGTGGAGGGGCTCAGCCCCAGCATTTT. The encoded protein is CASSLGGGAQPQHF.

The chain carries TRBV5-3 and TRBJ2-3, with TRBD2 matching 7 bases. TRBV5-3 is recorded as an ORF, its role being uncertain. This CDR3 contains 17 residues. Trimming took 1 base from V and 1 from J; bases not matched to a gene: 9. This chain's CDR3 is CARSLLGGIAGTDTQYF. Written as DNA, the CDR3 is TGTGCCAGAAGCTTGCTCGGGGGGATCGCTGGCACAGATACGCAGTATTTT.

The chain joins TRBV5-1 to TRBJ2-3, with TRBD2 identical over 13 bases. J gave up 2 bases and V 4 bases, and 4 bases lay outside the gene matches. This CDR3 contains 16 residues. Per the germline V gene, CDR1 is SGHRS and CDR2 is YFSETQ. The DNA for the CDR3 is TGCGCCAGCAGCCGACTAGCGGGGGGCCTCACAGATACGCAGTATTTT. Its protein is CASSRLAGGLTDTQYF.

This rearrangement joins TRBV18 to TRBJ2-7; D unclear. The germline V and J ends were trimmed by 4 bases and 3 bases, with 13 bases remaining between them. This CDR3 is built from 14 residues. Per the germline V gene, CDR1 is KGHSH and CDR2 is LQKENI. CDR3 coding DNA: TGTGCCAGCTCACACAGAAAGGAGAACTACGAGCAGTACTTC. The encoded protein is CASSHRKENYEQYF.

The CDR3 nucleotides are TGTGCCAGCAGATTGGACACGGCTAACTATGGCTACACCTTC. Encoded protein: CASRLDTANYGYTF. The V and J genes are TRBV2 and TRBJ1-2, with D tentatively TRBD1 (5 bases). Germline-derived CDR1 and CDR2 are SNHLY and FYNNEI. The CDR3 length is 14 residues. V was trimmed by 6 bases and J by 0 bases, leaving 11 bases between them.

The chain combines TRBV19 with TRBJ2-2; unclear D gene. This CDR3 region has 13 residues. Looked up from germline, CDR1 is LNHDA and CDR2 is SQIVND (reference sequence). V shed 1 base and J shed 6 bases, with 6 bases lying between them. CDR3 loop: CASSIASAGELFF. In DNA form, the CDR3 reads TGTGCCAGTAGTATAGCCTCTGCCGGGGAGCTGTTTTTT.

The chain links TRBV27 to TRBJ2-1; TRBD1 matches 10 bases. J was trimmed by 3 bases and V by 4 bases; bases with no gene match: 21. Per germline, CDR1 MNHEY and CDR2 SMNVEV (reference sequence). This CDR3 contains 21 residues. The CDR3 is CASSYRRTGGARGPGYNEQFF. The CDR3 bases are TGTGCCAGCAGTTATCGAAGGACAGGGGGAGCGCGCGGCCCGGGCTACAATGAGCAGTTCTTC.

The V and J genes are TRBV21-1 and TRBJ1-3; the table's TRBD1 call for D was not verified on the DNA. TRBV21-1 is assigned pseudogene status. This CDR3 has 17 amino acids. This CDR3 is CASSPRWTGPSGNTIYF. The CDR3 bases are TGTGCCAGCAGCCCCCGGTGGACAGGGCCCTCTGGAAACACCATATATTTT.

This clone occurred once. J is TRBJ2-3 and V is TRBV7-8; D assignment may be TRBD1 or TRBD2 (5 bases each). The germline V and J ends were trimmed by 4 bases and 1 base, with 9 bases remaining between them. This CDR3 is built from 14 residues. CDR1 and CDR2 from the germline V gene are SGHVS and FQNEAQ. CDR3 bases: TGTGCCAGCAGCTGGTCGGGGCGCACAGATACGCAGTATTTT. It translates to CASSWSGRTDTQYF.

In this sample, this clone turned up a few times. This chain uses TRBV4-1 with TRBJ2-3; tentative D call: TRBD2 (6 bases). There are 15 residues in the CDR3. Germline V gene lookup returns CDR1 MGHRA and CDR2 YSYEKL. V lost 3 bases and J 1 base, leaving 11 bases between the germline ends. CDR3 in amino acids: CASSQVGGGTDTQYF. CDR3 coding DNA: TGCGCCAGCAGCCAGGTTGGCGGGGGCACAGATACGCAGTATTTT.

V usage is TRBV5-1 and J usage is TRBJ1-5; no reliable D call. In germline, CDR1 is SGHRS, CDR2 YFSETQ. The CDR3 runs 14 residues. V lost 2 bases to trimming and J lost 3 bases, with 9 bases between them. The CDR3 sequence is CASSLSGPNQPQHF. The CDR3 nucleotides are TGCGCCAGCAGCTTATCTGGGCCCAATCAGCCCCAGCATTTT.

The chain has TRBV28 and TRBJ2-7, with D perhaps matching TRBD1 (6 bases). This CDR3 region has 15 residues. Germline CDR1 and CDR2: MDHEN and SYDVKM. Trimming took 4 bases from V and 2 from J, leaving 15 bases between them. The CDR3 DNA reads as TGTGCCAGCAGTTACCGGACAGAAATCACCTACGAGCAGTACTTC. This translates into CASSYRTEITYEQYF.

CDR3 DNA sequence: TGCGCCAGCAGCCAAGAAGAGGTAGGAACGGTCTTGAACACTGAAGCTTTCTTT. Translating it yields CASSQEEVGTVLNTEAFF. The rearrangement joins TRBV4-3 to TRBJ1-1, with unresolved D. The germline V gene has CDR1 LGHNA and CDR2 YSLEER. V lost 0 bases and J lost 0, with 17 bases in between. The CDR3 extends over 18 amino acids.

This clone turned up a few times. The rearrangement uses TRBV7-8 and TRBJ1-2; D not resolved. Deletions cut 2 bases from V and 5 bases from J, with 6 bases between. CDR1 SGHVS and CDR2 FQNEAQ come from the germline V gene. This CDR3 has 12 residues. DNA for the CDR3: TGTGCCAGCAGCTTACGTCAATATGGCTACACCTTC. Residues: CASSLRQYGYTF.

J is TRBJ1-2 and V is TRBV19; 7 nucleotides agree with TRBD1. V trimming: 7 bases; J trimming: 4 bases; junction bases outside the gene matches: 9. This CDR3 is 14 amino acids long. CDR1 and CDR2 (germline): LNHDA, SQIVND (reference sequence). The CDR3: CASTPTGRGYGYTF. Here the CDR3 DNA reads TGTGCCAGTACCCCGACAGGGCGAGGCTATGGCTACACCTTC.

The genes are TRBV10-3 and TRBJ2-7; no reliable D call. The germline CDR1 and CDR2 sequences are ENHRY and SYGVKD. The V gene lost 2 bases and the J gene lost 7 bases, with 15 bases spanning the gap. CDR3 length: 14 residues. CDR3 nucleotide sequence: TGTGCCATCAGTGAGATATCAGAAGGGTGGGAGCAGTACTTC. It yields the protein CAISEISEGWEQYF.

This clone showed up just a few times. The chain links TRBV6-5 to TRBJ1-3; D is ambiguous. V gave up 6 bases and J gave up 0 bases, with 9 bases separating them. The germline V gene has CDR1 MNHEY and CDR2 SVGAGI. CDR3 size: 14 residues. The CDR3 DNA reads as TGTGCCAGCAGCCCTCTGAGCTCTGGAAACACCATATATTTT. Translation gives CASSPLSSGNTIYF.

CDR3 sequence (DNA): TGTGCCAGCAGCAGTCGGGACAAAGAGACCCAGTACTTC. Protein sequence: CASSSRDKETQYF. The genes are TRBV11-3 and TRBJ2-5, with D possibly matching TRBD1 (6 bases). This CDR3 spans 13 amino acids. Trimming pared 5 bases from V and 3 bases from J, leaving 10 bases between. Germline values: CDR1 SGHNT, CDR2 YENEEA.

J is TRBJ1-2 and V is TRBV5-1; D unresolved. Trimming left V 4 bases short and J 7 bases short, with 14 bases between. The germline V gene has CDR1 SGHRS and CDR2 YFSETQ. The CDR3 has 13 residues. CDR3 region: CASSERASGGYTF. The CDR3 region has the DNA TGCGCCAGCAGCGAGAGGGCTAGCGGTGGCTACACCTTC.

The rearrangement uses TRBV9 and TRBJ2-2; the match to TRBD1 covers 7 bases. The V gene's germline CDR1 is SGDLS and CDR2 YYNGEE. The J segment lost 7 bases and the V segment lost 2 bases, leaving 8 bases of the junction unmatched. The CDR3 length is 15 residues. This CDR3 reads CASSVLQGWGGELFF. CDR3 in DNA: TGTGCCAGCAGCGTCCTACAGGGGTGGGGCGGGGAGCTGTTTTTT.

Here the CDR3 DNA reads TGTGCCAGCAGCTTAGATCCAACAGGGGCGTTCTTCTTC. Its translation is CASSLDPTGAFFF. This chain joins TRBV5-6 and TRBJ2-1; TRBD1 matches at 7 bases. CDR1 SGHDT and CDR2 YYEEEE come from the germline V gene. V was clipped by 2 bases and J by 16 bases; unmatched bases: 12. The CDR3 is made up of 13 amino acids.

The rearrangement uses TRBV18 and TRBJ1-6; D gene unclear. The CDR3 loop spans 12 amino acids. Germline lookup yields CDR1 KGHSH and CDR2 LQKENI. V dropped 4 bases and J dropped 7 bases, with 5 bases sitting between them. DNA for the CDR3: TGTGCCAGCTCACTCGAAAATTCACCCCTCCACTTT. It codes for CASSLENSPLHF.

This chain uses TRBV19 with TRBJ2-7; 8 bases are shared with TRBD1. There are 16 residues in the CDR3. V lost 4 bases to trimming and J lost 6 bases; unmatched junction nucleotides: 14. Germline CDR1 LNHDA, CDR2 SQIVND (reference sequence). CDR3 residues: CASSTGQAPTFIEQYF. The CDR3, as DNA: TGTGCCAGTAGTACGGGACAGGCCCCTACGTTCATCGAGCAGTACTTC.